This T cell receptor beta chain appears in the sequencing data of a study of patients and donors after allogeneic stem cell transplantation. Unmatched junction bases numbered 5, after V lost 4 bases and J lost 2 bases. This CDR3 is built from 14 residues. CDR1 is MRHNA and CDR2 is SNTAGT in the germline V gene. A single record per CDR3 protein comes from TCRdb applying MiXCR to the RT-PCR reads. The table shows under 170,000 distinct CDR3 sequences, with 37% occurring only once. Sequenced: blood, either unsorted or a sorted T cell fraction (not recorded which). V and J are TRBV6-4 and TRBJ2-7; TRBD1 matches 7 bases. This sequence was found in a human donor who was either an allogeneic HSCT recipient or a stem cell or donor lymphocyte infusion donor (not recorded which). It is not recorded whose cells these are; they may come from a transplant donor. The CDR3 reads CASSAAQGAYEQYF. CDR3 coding DNA: TGTGCCAGCAGTGCCGCCCAGGGGGCCTACGAGCAGTACTTC.